This T cell receptor beta chain was recovered during a study of blood T cell repertoires in COVID-19. V trimming: 6 bases; J trimming: 0 bases; junction bases outside the gene matches: 5. CDR3 length: 15 residues. Germline V gene sequence: CDR1 KGHSH, CDR2 LQKENI. Symptom resolution, clearance, or two negative PCRs marked the recovered donors of Cohort 3. Profiling relied on immunoSEQ multiplex PCR, and the TCRdb table lists in-frame clones only, not all of them. In the table there are 200,000 or so clones, approximately 83% of which are singletons. Sequenced: PBMCs or T cells enriched from blood (not recorded which). The rearrangement links TRBV18 to TRBJ1-2; 9 bases are a match to TRBD1. The sequence was obtained from a middle-aged man who had recovered from COVID-19. The CDR3 DNA reads as TGTGCCAGCTCCTCGGGACAGGGTCCTAACTATGGCTACACCTTC. This gives the protein CASSSGQGPNYGYTF.